In its sample, the clone carrying this TCR beta chain was seen once. The antigen is undetermined. The CDR3 is made up of 13 amino acids. V was pared by 3 bases and J by 4 bases, with 7 bases between. Germline-derived CDR1 and CDR2 are MNHEY and SMNVEV (reference sequence). The data originate from a study of cytomegalovirus exposure and HLA in healthy donors. Researchers ran the PCR with 60 Vbeta and 13 Jbeta primers. The data were produced by immunoSEQ multiplex PCR, yet TCRdb's version contains in-frame clones alone and is incomplete. Of approximately 110,000 clones listed, over 65% are singletons. Study-wide points: In a later analysis, TCR beta V- and J-gene trimming showed a link to a missense DCLRE1C variant. Later on, an analysis found that several of the most significant clusters appeared to be linked to common viral pathogens, which included parvovirus B19.

What was sequenced was PBMCs. The receptor was derived from a man aged 40-50 years in good health and CMV-seropositive. The J gene is TRBJ1-5, the V gene TRBV27, with no clear D. CDR3 nucleotide sequence: TGTGCCAGCAGTTTCTCGGGTAATCAGCCCCAGCATTTT. Amino acids: CASSFSGNQPQHF.